One sample yielded the 9 T cell receptor beta chains listed below, sequenced in a study of monozygotic twins with inflammatory bowel disease (dated by TCRdb to between 2018 and 2021). The library was prepared using 5' RACE. The run used an Illumina HiSeq 2500. Each CDR3 protein sequence appears as one entry after TCRdb reprocessed the reads, and no DNA is included. For this sample, the table gives about 380,000 distinct CDR3 sequences. Approximately 2.4% of the sample is taken by the ten largest. Sequenced sample: blood. The origin of the receptors is a human donor with ulcerative colitis or Crohn's disease, or a healthy co-twin of an affected twin (not recorded which).

CDR3 region: CASSRTGGYEQYF. The rearrangement uses TRBV12-3 or TRBV12-4 and TRBJ2-7; TCRdb picks TRBD1, but there is no DNA to check that call. The CDR3 runs to 13 residues.

This sequence joins TRBV27 and TRBJ2-7; TCRdb returns TRBD1, unconfirmable since there is no DNA. Germline-derived CDR1 and CDR2 are MNHEY and SMNVEV (reference sequence). The CDR3 has 13 amino acids. CDR3 sequence: CASGAGSSYEQYF.

The chain uses TRBV7-2 and TRBJ2-5; TCRdb's D call of TRBD2 is untestable without DNA. The CDR3 covers 14 residues. Germline loops: CDR1 SGHTA, CDR2 FQGNSA. The CDR3 loop is CASSLFNSPETQYF. Variable domain in full (rest from reference TRBV7-2 and TRBJ2-5): GAGVSQSPSNKVTEKGKDVELRCDPISGHTALYWYRQSLGQGLEFLIYFQGNSAPDKSGLPSDRFSAERTGGSVSTLTIQRTQQEDSAVYLCASSLFNSPETQYFGPGTRLLVL.

The gene calls are TRBV5-1 and TRBJ1-2; the D call from TCRdb, TRBD1, cannot be confirmed without DNA. This CDR3 is 15 amino acids long. The germline gives CDR1 SGHRS, CDR2 YFSETQ. The CDR3 spells CASGAVQGALHGYTF.

The gene calls are TRBV9 and TRBJ2-7; TCRdb's D gene call, TRBD2, goes unchecked for lack of DNA. The CDR3 covers 19 residues. Looked up from germline, CDR1 is SGDLS and CDR2 is YYNGEE. The CDR3 sequence is CASSVVGGSGGQIPYEQYF.

V and J are TRBV6-1 and TRBJ1-4; TCRdb's assignment of TRBD1 cannot be checked, as there is no DNA. CDR3 length: 17 amino acids. Germline CDR1 MNHNS, CDR2 SASEGT. CDR3: CASSQNPGPLGGEKLFF.

The chain uses TRBV5-1 and TRBJ2-7; TCRdb's assignment of TRBD1 cannot be checked, as there is no DNA. CDR3 length: 15 amino acids. Germline V CDR1 and CDR2: SGHRS, YFSETQ. This CDR3 reads CASSLLTGGRNEQYF.

This chain uses TRBV5-1 with TRBJ2-1; as DNA is missing, the TRBD1 call by TCRdb cannot be tested. Germline CDR1 reads SGHRS; CDR2 reads YFSETQ. The CDR3 consists of 15 residues. This CDR3 is CASSPGRTDANEQFF.

The chain links TRBV5-1 to TRBJ2-3; TCRdb's assignment of TRBD2 cannot be checked, as there is no DNA. CDR3 length equals 15 residues. Per the germline V gene, CDR1 is SGHRS and CDR2 is YFSETQ. The CDR3 is CASSFTSGQTDTQYF. Full variable domain (remainder filled in from reference TRBV5-1 and TRBJ2-3): KAGVTQTPRYLIKTRGQQVTLSCSPISGHRSVSWYQQTPGQGLQFLFEYFSETQRNKGNFPGRFSGRQFSNSRSEMNVSTLELGDSALYLCASSFTSGQTDTQYFGPGTRLTVL.